The clone carrying this T cell receptor (beta chain) has only a few counts. Its antigen remains unknown. These data belong to a study of vaccination and CD4 T cells after COVID-19. About the study: Investigators stimulated cells with overlapping spike peptides drawn from SARS-CoV-2, HCoV-NL63, HCoV-OC43 and HCoV-229E.

Treatment in this sample: approximately nine-day PBMC culture with coronavirus spike peptide pools or control peptides (ViraFEST assay). ViraFEST expanded antigen-specific T cells with peptide pools, then sequenced TCRs. Trimming pared 10 bases from V and 1 base from J, leaving 11 bases between. The CDR3 length is 14 residues. Germline V gene sequence: CDR1 MNHEY, CDR2 SMNVEV (reference sequence). The Oncomine TCR Beta short-read assay was applied to DNA of cultured CD4+ T cells. One entry per CDR3 protein results from TCRdb running MiXCR on the PCR reads. The table records about 3,100 distinct CDR3 sequences, over 70% of them present only once.

V usage is TRBV27 and J usage is TRBJ1-6; D ambiguous. The receptor was isolated from a human donor who had recovered from COVID-19. Sequenced input: CD4+ T cells from blood, cultured in vitro. For the CDR3, the DNA is TGTGCCACCCGGGCGGGATCCTATAATTCACCCCTCCACTTT. Its translation: CATRAGSYNSPLHF.